Presented here are 32 T cell receptor beta chains from one specimen sequenced in a study of blood T cell repertoires in COVID-19. Repertoires were generated with immunoSEQ multiplex PCR, while TCRdb's copy carries only in-frame clones and drops some. The sample holds over 110,000 clones; roughly 88% are singletons and the top ten take 25% to 35%. The specimen sequenced was peripheral blood. All receptors derive from a human donor in a cohort sampled during active COVID-19.

The chain links TRBV10-3 to TRBJ1-2; D call uncertain. Trimming left V 2 bases short and J 3 bases short, with 7 bases between. CDR3 size: 13 residues. Germline V gives CDR1 ENHRY, CDR2 SYGVKD. The DNA of the CDR3 is TGTGCCATCAGTGAGGGGAGTTACTATGGCTACACCTTC. This translates into CAISEGSYYGYTF.

This sequence joins TRBV7-8 and TRBJ2-3; the D gene is possibly TRBD1 (5 bases). This CDR3 contains 14 residues. CDR1 and CDR2 (germline): SGHVS, FQNEAQ. Trimming left V 2 bases short and J 7 bases short, with 13 bases between. CDR3 sequence reads: CASSLPLTANTQYF. The CDR3 DNA reads TGTGCCAGCAGCTTACCCTTGACAGCGAATACGCAGTATTTT.

The V gene is TRBV21-1, the J gene TRBJ2-7; the table's D call, TRBD1, has no DNA check behind it. TRBV21-1 corresponds to a pseudogene. This CDR3 has 16 amino acids. The CDR3 DNA sequence: TGTGCCAGCAGCAAAAAAAGGGGGACAGGGGTTTCCGAGCAGTACTTC. Encoded protein: CASSKKRGTGVSEQYF.

The rearrangement joins TRBV2 to TRBJ1-1; no clear D. In germline, CDR1 is SNHLY, CDR2 FYNNEI. V lost 0 bases to trimming and J lost 4 bases, with 9 bases between them. The CDR3 length is 14 residues. CDR3 region: CASSEAGAITEAFF. Here the CDR3 DNA reads TGTGCCAGCAGTGAAGCAGGAGCGATCACTGAAGCTTTCTTT.

The J gene is TRBJ2-7, the V gene TRBV5-4, with TRBD1 as a possible D gene (8 bases). Germline CDR1 and CDR2: SGHNT and YYREEE (reference sequence). Trimming left V 3 bases short and J 6 bases short, with 16 bases between. The CDR3 consists of 14 residues. CDR3 region: CASSYRGGRSEQYF. In nucleotides, the CDR3 is TGTGCCAGCAGCTACAGGGGGGGACGTAGCGAGCAGTACTTC.

This chain connects TRBV4-1 to TRBJ2-7, with D possibly matching TRBD1 (6 bases). This CDR3 spans 15 amino acids. The V end lost 3 bases, the J end lost 2 bases, and 14 bases lay between the germline ends. Germline V lookup: CDR1 MGHRA, CDR2 YSYEKL. The CDR3 DNA follows: TGCGCCAGCAGCCAGGGATCTCAGGGGCCCTACGAGCAGTACTTC. It encodes CASSQGSQGPYEQYF.

The rearrangement joins TRBV7-2 to TRBJ2-7, with 7 bases that match TRBD2. The junction had 5 bases not matched to a gene; V was cut back by 2 bases and J by 1 base. Germline CDR1 is SGHTA and CDR2 is FQGNSA. The CDR3 has 15 residues. CDR3 amino acids: CASSLLRGGSYEQYF. In nucleotides, the CDR3 is TGTGCCAGCAGCTTACTGCGCGGGGGATCCTACGAGCAGTACTTC. Based on the CDR3 plus reference TRBV7-2 and TRBJ2-7, the full variable domain is GAGVSQSPSNKVTEKGKDVELRCDPISGHTALYWYRQSLGQGLEFLIYFQGNSAPDKSGLPSDRFSAERTGGSVSTLTIQRTQQEDSAVYLCASSLLRGGSYEQYFGPGTRLTVT.

The rearrangement joins TRBV3-1 (or the pseudogene TRBV3-2) to TRBJ1-2, with 10 bases fitting TRBD1. V shed 4 bases and J 2 bases; nucleotides not matched to a gene: 1. Germline loops: CDR1 LGHDT, CDR2 YNNKEL (reference sequence). The CDR3 is 14 residues long. The chain's CDR3 is CASSRTGGNYGYTF. CDR3 bases: TGTGCCAGCAGCCGGACAGGGGGGAACTATGGCTACACCTTC.

This clone was counted a few times. This rearrangement joins TRBV11-2 to TRBJ1-6, with a tentative D call TRBD1 (5 bases). Trimming pared 4 bases from V and 5 bases from J, leaving 12 bases between. This CDR3 has 15 residues. In germline, CDR1 is SGHAT, CDR2 FQNNGV. The CDR3 nucleotides are TGTGCCAGCAGCTACCAGGGTAACGATAATTCACCCCTCCACTTT. It encodes CASSYQGNDNSPLHF. The variable domain in full, completed from reference TRBV11-2 and TRBJ1-6, reads EAGVAQSPRYKIIEKRQSVAFWCNPISGHATLYWYQQILGQGPKLLIQFQNNGVVDDSQLPKDRFSAERLKGVDSTLKIQPAKLEDSAVYLCASSYQGNDNSPLHFGNGTRLTVT.

The chain couples TRBV19 to TRBJ2-2; D gene unclear. This CDR3 is 15 amino acids long. The V gene lost 1 base and the J gene lost 4 bases, with 10 bases spanning the gap. CDR1 LNHDA and CDR2 SQIVND come from the germline V gene (reference sequence). The CDR3 is CASSIVTGLTGELFF. DNA of the CDR3: TGTGCCAGTAGTATAGTTACTGGGCTCACCGGGGAGCTGTTTTTT. The entire variable domain, with the rest obtained from reference TRBV19 and TRBJ2-2, is as follows: DGGITQSPKYLFRKEGQNVTLSCEQNLNHDAMYWYRQDPGQGLRLIYYSQIVNDFQKGDIAEGYSVSREKKESFPLTVTSAQKNPTAFYLCASSIVTGLTGELFFGEGSRLTVL.

V is TRBV25-1 and J is TRBJ2-7; tentatively, D is TRBD2 (5 bases). This CDR3 comprises 11 residues. The V gene lost 6 bases and the J gene lost 6 bases, with 9 bases spanning the gap. CDR1 and CDR2 from the germline V gene are MGHDK and SYGVNS. Here the CDR3 DNA reads TGTGCCAGCAGGGACTTTGGCGAGCAGTACTTC. Translated: CASRDFGEQYF.

The chain is built from TRBV7-2 and TRBJ1-2; 7 positions match TRBD1. The germline gives CDR1 SGHTA, CDR2 FQGNSA. This CDR3 is 13 amino acids long. Losses at the gene ends were 5 bases for V and 8 bases for J; bases not matched to a gene: 8. CDR3 DNA sequence: TGTGCCAGCAGCGCCGGGACAGTAGGCGGCTACACCTTC. As protein: CASSAGTVGGYTF.

The V gene is TRBV14, the J gene TRBJ2-1; D is perhaps TRBD2 (6 bases). CDR3 length equals 15 residues. Germline V gives CDR1 SGHDN, CDR2 FVKESK. V lost 6 bases to trimming and J lost 6 bases, with 18 bases between them. CDR3 in DNA: TGTGCCAGCAGACCACGGGGGTCTTCATTCAATGAGCAGTTCTTC. Amino acid sequence: CASRPRGSSFNEQFF. Drawing the rest from reference TRBV14 and TRBJ2-1, the complete variable domain is EAGVTQFPSHSVIEKGQTVTLRCDPISGHDNLYWYRRVMGKEIKFLLHFVKESKQDESGMPNNRFLAERTGGTYSTLKVQPAELEDSGVYFCASRPRGSSFNEQFFGPGTRLTVL.

The rearrangement links TRBV18 to TRBJ1-1; D is uncertain. Trimming removed 2 bases at V and 0 bases at J, with 16 bases between. The CDR3 contains 17 residues. Germline CDR1 is KGHSH and CDR2 is LQKENI. This CDR3 is CASSPTGSVGMNTEAFF. As DNA, the CDR3 is TGTGCCAGCTCACCAACCGGGAGTGTCGGGATGAACACTGAAGCTTTCTTT.

The chain joins TRBV4-1 to TRBJ1-5, with TRBD1 as a possible D gene (6 bases). The ends were cut back, 0 bases at V and 0 bases at J, with 9 bases in the middle. This CDR3 comprises 16 residues. Looked up from germline, CDR1 is MGHRA and CDR2 is YSYEKL. This chain's CDR3 is CASSQDPGVSNQPQHF. The CDR3 DNA is TGCGCCAGCAGCCAAGATCCAGGGGTTAGCAATCAGCCCCAGCATTTT.

The chain recombines TRBV6-2 or TRBV6-3 with TRBJ2-2; D perhaps matches TRBD2 (5 bases). CDR1 is MNHEY and CDR2 is SVGEGT in the germline V gene. The CDR3 covers 16 residues. V gave up 0 bases and J gave up 2 bases, with 10 bases separating them. Here the CDR3 reads CASSYSGELNTGELFF. Here the CDR3 DNA reads TGTGCCAGCAGTTACTCTGGGGAGTTAAACACCGGGGAGCTGTTTTTT.

The chain recombines TRBV6-5 with TRBJ2-2; 9 nucleotides agree with TRBD1. Germline V gene data show CDR1 as MNHEY and CDR2 as SVGAGI. V shed 10 bases, J shed 5 bases, and the junction held 11 bases outside the gene matches. This CDR3 has 15 residues. CDR3 sequence (DNA): TGTGCCACCGCCGGGGGACAGGGCCCGACCGGGGAGCTGTTTTTT. Translation: CATAGGQGPTGELFF.

The chain uses TRBV6-6 and TRBJ2-5; D call uncertain. Germline CDR1 is MNHNY and CDR2 is SVGAGI (reference sequence). The CDR3 loop spans 15 amino acids. The V gene lost 0 bases and the J gene lost 0 bases, with 8 bases spanning the gap. CDR3 in amino acids: CASSYSSLHQETQYF. The CDR3 region has the DNA TGTGCCAGCAGTTACTCGAGCCTACACCAAGAGACCCAGTACTTC.

This clone appeared once. The chain couples TRBV4-1 to TRBJ2-1; unclear D gene. The germline V and J ends were trimmed by 2 bases and 5 bases, with 16 bases remaining between them. Per the germline V gene, CDR1 is MGHRA and CDR2 is YSYEKL. The CDR3 has 16 amino acids. CDR3 DNA sequence: TGCGCCAGCAGCCAATATGGGCAGGCGTTAAACAATGAGCAGTTCTTC. This sequence encodes CASSQYGQALNNEQFF.

V and J are TRBV24-1 and TRBJ1-4; D call uncertain. The V and J ends lost 5 bases and 5 bases respectively, with 5 bases between them. Germline CDR1 is KGHDR and CDR2 is SFDVKD. There are 12 residues in the CDR3. DNA for the CDR3: TGTGCCACCAGTGCCGAGAATGAAAAACTGTTTTTT. Protein product: CATSAENEKLFF.

J is TRBJ1-1 and V is TRBV5-1; tentative D call: TRBD1 (5 bases). Looked up from germline, CDR1 is SGHRS and CDR2 is YFSETQ. V lost 0 bases and J lost 7, with 13 bases in between. The CDR3 is made up of 14 amino acids. Here the CDR3 DNA reads TGCGCCAGCAGCTTGGTCGGGGGAACAAGTGAAGCTTTCTTT. The encoded protein is CASSLVGGTSEAFF.

The chain joins TRBV2 to TRBJ2-2; D gene ambiguous. CDR3 length: 13 amino acids. V shed 1 base and J shed 3 bases, with 3 bases lying between them. The V gene's germline CDR1 is SNHLY and CDR2 FYNNEI. The CDR3 DNA sequence: TGTGCCAGCAGTGAAGGGCACACCGGGGAGCTGTTTTTT. Encoded protein: CASSEGHTGELFF.

V gene TRBV3-1 (or the pseudogene TRBV3-2) combines with J gene TRBJ2-3; 14 nucleotides line up with TRBD2. The V segment lost 4 bases and the J segment 4 bases; nucleotides outside the gene matches: 4. Germline values: CDR1 LGHDT, CDR2 YNNKEL (reference sequence). The CDR3 spans 16 residues. Here the CDR3 reads CASSRTSGGYADTQYF. The CDR3 region has the DNA TGTGCCAGCAGCCGGACTAGCGGGGGGTACGCAGATACGCAGTATTTT.

V gene TRBV9 combines with J gene TRBJ1-1, with TRBD1 as a possible D gene (5 bases). The CDR3 totals 15 residues. Deletions cut 5 bases from V and 0 bases from J, with 14 bases between. The germline CDR1 and CDR2 sequences are SGDLS and YYNGEE. CDR3 sequence reads: CASSPKGPVNTEAFF. In DNA, the CDR3 is TGTGCCAGCAGTCCCAAGGGGCCCGTGAACACTGAAGCTTTCTTT. The full variable domain, with the rest looked up from reference TRBV9 and TRBJ1-1, is DSGVTQTPKHLITATGQRVTLRCSPRSGDLSVYWYQQSLDQGLQFLIQYYNGEERAKGNILERFSAQQFPDLHSELNLSSLELGDSALYFCASSPKGPVNTEAFFGQGTRLTVV.

This clone was found a few times. The J gene is TRBJ2-7, the V gene TRBV9; possible D gene TRBD1, 6 bases. This CDR3 comprises 12 residues. Trimming took off 3 bases at V and 3 bases at J, with 7 bases between the two ends. Germline V CDR1 and CDR2: SGDLS, YYNGEE. CDR3 loop: CASSADSYEQYF. The CDR3 nucleotides read TGTGCCAGCAGCGCGGACAGCTACGAGCAGTACTTC.

The chain combines TRBV5-1 with TRBJ2-3; D remains unclear. V was trimmed by 2 bases and J by 7 bases, leaving 8 bases between them. Germline V gene data show CDR1 as SGHRS and CDR2 as YFSETQ. This CDR3 has 12 residues. This chain's CDR3 is CASSFNPNTQYF. The CDR3 region has the DNA TGCGCCAGCAGCTTTAACCCTAATACGCAGTATTTT.

This clone was observed once. This chain uses TRBV4-3 with TRBJ1-2; D may be TRBD1 (5 bases). Trimming took 0 bases from V and 8 from J, leaving 13 bases between them. CDR3 length: 14 residues. CDR1 is LGHNA, CDR2 YSLEER, per germline. The CDR3 sequence is CASSQEGGVRGYTF. CDR3 bases: TGCGCCAGCAGCCAAGAAGGAGGGGTTAGGGGCTACACCTTC.

The V and J genes are TRBV11-1 and TRBJ2-3; D may be TRBD2 (5 bases). V was shortened by 0 bases and J by 2 bases, with 12 bases between the two germline ends. The CDR3 spans 16 residues. The V gene's germline CDR1 is SGHAT and CDR2 FQDESV (reference sequence). CDR3 sequence reads: CASSLAGAVLTDTQYF. The CDR3 DNA follows: TGTGCCAGCAGCTTAGCGGGAGCGGTACTCACAGATACGCAGTATTTT.

This rearrangement joins TRBV2 to TRBJ2-2; 8 bases fit TRBD1. Germline values: CDR1 SNHLY, CDR2 FYNNEI. This CDR3 contains 14 residues. V shed 4 bases, J shed 7 bases, and the junction held 5 bases outside the gene matches. In DNA form, the CDR3 reads TGTGCCAGCAGTGTGGAACAGGGGGTCGGGGAGCTGTTTTTT. Its translation is CASSVEQGVGELFF.

The V and J genes are TRBV7-2 and TRBJ2-2; tentatively, D is TRBD1 (6 bases). This CDR3 region has 14 residues. Trimming left V 5 bases short and J 3 bases short, with 10 bases between. In germline, CDR1 is SGHTA, CDR2 FQGNSA. CDR3 nucleotides: TGTGCCAGCAGCCCGGGACACTACACCGGGGAGCTGTTTTTT. Translated: CASSPGHYTGELFF.

The gene calls are TRBV7-9 and TRBJ1-4; D perhaps matches TRBD1 (6 bases). Trimming left V 0 bases short and J 0 bases short, with 11 bases between. This CDR3 contains 17 residues. CDR1 and CDR2 from the germline V gene are SEHNR and FQNEAQ (reference sequence). CDR3 sequence (DNA): TGTGCCAGCAGCTTAGCCGTCGCAGGGGCAACTAATGAAAAACTGTTTTTT. Residues: CASSLAVAGATNEKLFF.

This chain links TRBV19 with TRBJ2-2; D is ambiguous. V lost 1 base to trimming and J lost 4 bases, with 10 bases between them. Germline loops: CDR1 LNHDA, CDR2 SQIVND (reference sequence). The CDR3 extends over 15 amino acids. The CDR3 sequence: CASSIGSSRTGELFF. The CDR3 nucleotides read TGTGCCAGTAGTATAGGGAGCTCCCGCACCGGGGAGCTGTTTTTT.